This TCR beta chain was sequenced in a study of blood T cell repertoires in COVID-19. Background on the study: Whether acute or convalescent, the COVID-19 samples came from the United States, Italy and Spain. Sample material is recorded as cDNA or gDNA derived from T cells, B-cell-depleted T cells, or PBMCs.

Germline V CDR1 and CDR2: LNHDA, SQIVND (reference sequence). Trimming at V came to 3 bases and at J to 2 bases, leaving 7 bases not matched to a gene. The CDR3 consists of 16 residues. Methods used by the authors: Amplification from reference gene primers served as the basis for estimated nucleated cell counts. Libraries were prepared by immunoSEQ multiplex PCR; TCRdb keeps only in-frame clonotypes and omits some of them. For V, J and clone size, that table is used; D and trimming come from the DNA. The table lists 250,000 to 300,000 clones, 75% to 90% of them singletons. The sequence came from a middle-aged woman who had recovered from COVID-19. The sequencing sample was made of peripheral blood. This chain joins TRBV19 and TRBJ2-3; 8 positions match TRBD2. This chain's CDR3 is CASSMLAGGTTDTQYF. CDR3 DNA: TGTGCCAGTAGTATGTTGGCGGGGGGCACCACAGATACGCAGTATTTT.